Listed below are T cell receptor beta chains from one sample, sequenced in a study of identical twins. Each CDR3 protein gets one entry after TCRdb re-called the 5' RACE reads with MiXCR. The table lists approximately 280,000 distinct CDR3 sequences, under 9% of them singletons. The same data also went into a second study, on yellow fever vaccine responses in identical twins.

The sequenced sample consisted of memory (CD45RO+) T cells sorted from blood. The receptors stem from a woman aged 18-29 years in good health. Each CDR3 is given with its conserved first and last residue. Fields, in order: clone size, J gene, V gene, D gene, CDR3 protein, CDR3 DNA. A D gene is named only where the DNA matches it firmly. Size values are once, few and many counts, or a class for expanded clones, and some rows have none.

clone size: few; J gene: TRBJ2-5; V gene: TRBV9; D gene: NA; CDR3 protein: CASTVGGPGETQYF; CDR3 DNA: TGTGCCAGCACCGTAGGAGGGCCCGGAGAGACCCAGTACTTC
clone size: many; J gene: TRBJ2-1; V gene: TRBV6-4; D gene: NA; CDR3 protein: CASSDSEVGEEQFF; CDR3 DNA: TGTGCCAGCAGTGACTCAGAAGTGGGCGAGGAGCAGTTCTTC
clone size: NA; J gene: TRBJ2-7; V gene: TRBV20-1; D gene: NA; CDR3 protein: CSAIGDRGEQYF; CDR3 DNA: TGCAGTGCTATTGGGGACCGAGGCGAGCAGTACTTC
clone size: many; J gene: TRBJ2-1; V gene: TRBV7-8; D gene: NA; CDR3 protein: CASSLDRAGPNNEQFF; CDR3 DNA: TGTGCCAGCAGCTTAGATCGGGCGGGACCTAACAATGAGCAGTTCTTC
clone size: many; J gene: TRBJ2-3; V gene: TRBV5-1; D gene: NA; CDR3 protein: CASSRSGGSTDTQYF; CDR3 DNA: TGCGCCAGCAGCCGATCGGGGGGCAGCACAGATACGCAGTATTTT
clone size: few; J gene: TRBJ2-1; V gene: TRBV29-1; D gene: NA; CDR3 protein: CSVEDRGTVSNEQFF; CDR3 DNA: TGCAGCGTTGAAGATCGGGGGACAGTGTCTAATGAGCAGTTCTTC
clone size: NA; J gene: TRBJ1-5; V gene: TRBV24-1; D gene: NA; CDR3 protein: CATSDSKGERFNQPQHF; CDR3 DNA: TGTGCCACCAGTGATTCGAAAGGGGAGCGGTTCAATCAGCCCCAGCATTTT
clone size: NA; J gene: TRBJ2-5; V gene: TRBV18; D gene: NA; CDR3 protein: CASSPPAGAGNPHQETQYF; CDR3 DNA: TGTGCCAGCTCACCCCCAGCGGGCGCGGGGAACCCACACCAAGAGACCCAGTACTTC
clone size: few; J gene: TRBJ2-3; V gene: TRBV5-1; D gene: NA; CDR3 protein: CASSPDRPTDTQYF; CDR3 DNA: TGCGCCAGCAGCCCAGATAGACCCACAGATACGCAGTATTTT
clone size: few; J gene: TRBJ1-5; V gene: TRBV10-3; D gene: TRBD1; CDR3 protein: CAISRQGDQPQHF; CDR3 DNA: TGTGCCATCAGCCGACAGGGGGATCAGCCCCAGCATTTT
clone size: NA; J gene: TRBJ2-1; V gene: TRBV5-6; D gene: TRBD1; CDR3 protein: CASSRTGTGTYNEQFF; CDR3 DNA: TGTGCCAGCAGCCGAACCGGGACAGGGACCTACAATGAGCAGTTCTTC